A selection of T cell receptor beta chains follows, all from one sample in a study of lymphopenia after photon versus proton radiotherapy. Some clones are missing from TCRdb's copy, which holds only in-frame ones; the method was immunoSEQ multiplex PCR. The sample includes about 30,000 clones, 90% of them seen just once. This material consisted of peripheral blood, taken from a patient treated with photon-based radiotherapy. The source is a woman aged 50 to 60 with pancreatic cancer. CDR3s include the opening cysteine and the closing phenylalanine or tryptophan. D genes are given only for firm matches. Clone size is shown for a subset of rows, as once, few, many or a class of expanded clone.

cdr3_nt cdr3_aa j_call cdr3_length v_call d_call clone_size
TGTGCCAGCAGCTTATCCTCCGCAGGGGCGAACACCGGGGAGCTGTTTTTT CASSLSSAGANTGELFF TRBJ2-2 17 TRBV7-9 - -
TGTGCCAGCAGTTCCGGGACAGAAGCCTACGAGCAGTACTTC CASSSGTEAYEQYF TRBJ2-7 14 TRBV6-5 TRBD1 -
TGTGCCAGCAGCTTAGATGGCGGGAAGGAGCAGTACTTC CASSLDGGKEQYF TRBJ2-7 13 TRBV7-2 - -
TGTGCCAGCTCACCAGGGATCGAGGAGACCCAGTACTTC CASSPGIEETQYF TRBJ2-5 13 TRBV18 - -
TGTGCCAGCCGTACTCGACAGGGTTCTAATGAAAAACTGTTTTTT CASRTRQGSNEKLFF TRBJ1-4 15 TRBV6-5 TRBD1 -
TGTGCCAGCAGCCAACTGGGGACTGGGGCCAACGTCCTGACTTTC CASSQLGTGANVLTF TRBJ2-6 15 TRBV14 - -
TGTGCCAGCAGCCGACTGAGCTCTGGGGCCAACGTCCTGACTTTC CASSRLSSGANVLTF TRBJ2-6 15 TRBV5-6 - -
TGCGCCAGCAGCCAAGATCGCAAACTAGCGGGAGGGCTTGGCACCGGGGAGCTGTTTTTT CASSQDRKLAGGLGTGELFF TRBJ2-2 20 TRBV4-3 TRBD2 -
TGTGCCAGCAGCTTGGTACTACAGGGTTCCACAGATACGCAGTATTTT CASSLVLQGSTDTQYF TRBJ2-3 16 TRBV5-6 - -
TGTGCCAGCAGCCTGGACGGCAGCTCCTACAATGAGCAGTTCTTC CASSLDGSSYNEQFF TRBJ2-1 15 TRBV11-2 - -
TGTGCCAGCTCACCAGAGATGAACACTGAAGCTTTCTTT CASSPEMNTEAFF TRBJ1-1 13 TRBV18 - -
TGTGCCAGCAGTTTAGATTGGGGGGCCACTGAAGCTTTCTTT CASSLDWGATEAFF TRBJ1-1 14 TRBV28 - -
TGTGCCAGCAGCTCCGGGACACCTCCCTACGAGCAGTACTTC CASSSGTPPYEQYF TRBJ2-7 14 TRBV7-9 - -
TGCGCCAGCAGCATTCTAGCCGCCAAATCCTCCTACAATGAGCAGTTCTTC CASSILAAKSSYNEQFF TRBJ2-1 17 TRBV5-1 - -
TGTGCCAGCAGCCACCGGGGGACTGGAAACACCATATATTTT CASSHRGTGNTIYF TRBJ1-3 14 TRBV27 - -
TGTGCCAGCAGCGTAGGGTTAACGATCACCGGGTCTACTAATGAAAAACTGTTTTTT CASSVGLTITGSTNEKLFF TRBJ1-4 19 TRBV9 - -
TGTGCCAGCAGCCAAGAAAGTTGGGGACTCCGCTCCTACAATGAGCAGTTCTTC CASSQESWGLRSYNEQFF TRBJ2-1 18 TRBV14 - few
TGTGCCAGCAGCCCGGCGGAGGGACTCTTCTCTGGAAACACCATATATTTT CASSPAEGLFSGNTIYF TRBJ1-3 17 TRBV7-9 - -
TGTGCCAGCAGCCCGAGCCCAGGGACCGGGGAGCTGTTTTTT CASSPSPGTGELFF TRBJ2-2 14 TRBV13 - few
TGTGCCAGCACCAGGGAACAGGGGATAATGTATGAGCAGTTCTTC CASTREQGIMYEQFF TRBJ2-1 15 TRBV9 TRBD1 -
TGTGCCAGCAGCGGATACTCCGGGACTTTGGACGAGCAGTACTTC CASSGYSGTLDEQYF TRBJ2-7 15 TRBV9 - -
TGTGCCAGCTCACCTGAAAGGGGGCAAGGTCGGAACACTGAAGCTTTCTTT CASSPERGQGRNTEAFF TRBJ1-1 17 TRBV18 TRBD1 -
TGTGCCAGCAGCCCGGGGGGGGGCTTTGATCAGCCCCAGCATTTT CASSPGGGFDQPQHF TRBJ1-5 15 TRBV5-6 - -
TGTGCCAGCAGAAGACAGAAACAAGAGACCCAGTACTTC CASRRQKQETQYF TRBJ2-5 13 TRBV2 - -
TGTGCCAGTACCAGGACAGGGGGGACCTCCTACAATGAGCAGTTCTTC CASTRTGGTSYNEQFF TRBJ2-1 16 TRBV19 TRBD1 -
TGTGCCAGCAGTCCGGCGGGAGCTGGGGGTGAGCAGTTCTTC CASSPAGAGGEQFF TRBJ2-1 14 TRBV27 TRBD2 -
TGTGCCAGCTCACCGTTAACGGGACAGACGAACACTGAAGCTTTCTTT CASSPLTGQTNTEAFF TRBJ1-1 16 TRBV18 TRBD1 -
TGTGCCAGCAGCTTAGAGGGAGCGGGGTACACAGATACGCAGTATTTT CASSLEGAGYTDTQYF TRBJ2-3 16 TRBV7-8 TRBD2 -